This paragraph reports one T cell receptor (beta chain). Researchers ran immunoSEQ v3.0 at survey level. Assay: immunoSEQ multiplex PCR; the TCRdb copy retains only in-frame clones and omits some. The sample consists of about 41,000 clones, about 94% of them appearing once. The record originates from a study of long-term antiretroviral therapy in people with HIV. This CDR3 is built from 14 residues. CDR1 and CDR2 (germline): MNHEY, SVGAGI. V shed 6 bases and J 2 bases; nucleotides not matched to a gene: 7. The material was unsorted PBMCs, obtained 9 to 9.5 years after starting antiretroviral therapy. V is TRBV6-5 and J is TRBJ2-7; 7 bases are shared with TRBD1. The receptor was isolated from a man aged 25 to 40 with HIV. The CDR3 DNA sequence: TGTGCCAGCAGGAAAGTTCAGGGGGCCTACGAGCAGTACTTC. Protein: CASRKVQGAYEQYF.